The 2 T cell receptor beta chains below were found in one sample sequenced in a study of T-cell reconstitution after alpha-beta-depleted transplantation in children. Researchers prepared the TCRbeta library using unique molecular identifiers, the study reports. TCRdb re-called the PCR reads with MiXCR, one entry per CDR3 protein. The table shows a few hundred thousand distinct CDR3 sequences, with around 13% occurring only once. The sample consisted of PBMCs from the stem cell graft donor, taken from the stem cell graft. All receptors come from a human donor who donated a stem cell graft to a child with combined immunodeficiency.

This clonotype was detected many times. The gene calls are TRBV24-1 and TRBJ2-2, with D perhaps matching TRBD1 (6 bases). Germline V gene data show CDR1 as KGHDR and CDR2 as SFDVKD. Trimming took 3 bases from V and 7 from J, leaving 20 bases between them. The CDR3 is 17 residues long. CDR3 residues: CATSDLTSTGRGGELFF. The CDR3 DNA is TGTGCCACCAGTGATCTAACCTCGACAGGTCGGGGCGGGGAGCTGTTTTTT.

This clonotype was detected only a few times. The chain is built from TRBV27 and TRBJ1-5, with TRBD1 identical over 7 bases. With 4 bases clipped from V and 5 bases from J, the junction kept 11 bases outside the gene matches. Germline CDR1 and CDR2: MNHEY and SMNVEV (reference sequence). This CDR3 spans 16 amino acids. This CDR3 is CASSSSGTVKYQPQHF. The CDR3 DNA follows: TGTGCCAGCAGTTCCTCCGGGACAGTAAAATATCAGCCCCAGCATTTT.